Listed below are T cell receptor beta chains from one sample, sequenced in a study of cytomegalovirus exposure and HLA in healthy donors. Generated by immunoSEQ multiplex PCR, the TCRdb table keeps only in-frame clones and is missing some. The sample lists under 250,000 clones; around 73% were seen once. Sequenced material: PBMCs. Receptors originate from a male donor in good health and CMV-seronegative. The CDR3 runs from the conserved cysteine through the conserved F or W. The order of the fields is V gene, CDR3 protein.

v_gene: TRBV18
CDR3aa: CASSQLGQGGNSYNEQFF

v_gene: TRBV30
CDR3aa: CAGTPYAGEQFF

v_gene: TRBV18
CDR3aa: CASTSDRNIQYF

v_gene: TRBV29-1
CDR3aa: CSGWTSETGFF

v_gene: TRBV19
CDR3aa: CATSMTGKNTEAFF

v_gene: TRBV2
CDR3aa: CASSWTSGSFGDNEQFF

v_gene: TRBV6-5
CDR3aa: CASSPGTLNTEAFF

v_gene: TRBV7-9
CDR3aa: CASSSRLGEGYEQYF

v_gene: TRBV10-3
CDR3aa: CAISESGRQFQETQYF

v_gene: TRBV2
CDR3aa: CASNRASGYYEQYF

v_gene: TRBV4-1
CDR3aa: CASSPAGLAGAGEQYF

v_gene: TRBV4-1
CDR3aa: CASSQDSVGGTEAFF

v_gene: TRBV30
CDR3aa: CAWSVRPTGRIGGYTF

v_gene: TRBV28
CDR3aa: CASSLWGVQKDRETQYF

v_gene: TRBV11-3
CDR3aa: CASSLEGAGEIGYTF

v_gene: TRBV5-1
CDR3aa: CASSLAGDSDTQYF

v_gene: TRBV11-2
CDR3aa: CASSPPSDTQYF

v_gene: TRBV4-1
CDR3aa: CASSQELWSQGTQETQYF

v_gene: TRBV5-1
CDR3aa: CASSLAPAQTYEQYF

v_gene: TRBV6-5
CDR3aa: CASSYSRQGHYGYTF

v_gene: TRBV5-1
CDR3aa: CASSPGGGSNTGELFF

v_gene: TRBV7-3
CDR3aa: CASSLSQGSYNEQFF

v_gene: TRBV5-1
CDR3aa: CASSRQISGANVLTF

v_gene: TRBV19
CDR3aa: CASSWGPDPMGGYTF

v_gene: TRBV11-2
CDR3aa: CASSLAVGQGGGNTIYF

v_gene: TRBV11-2
CDR3aa: CASSPTGTGNGYTF

v_gene: TRBV21-1
CDR3aa: CASSKARKLTPYEQYF

v_gene: TRBV7-2
CDR3aa: CASSLFSSSGSYVNEQFF

v_gene: TRBV13
CDR3aa: CASSSGLAGGSPYNEQFF

v_gene: TRBV27
CDR3aa: CASSPKPGLVTLYNEQFF

v_gene: TRBV30
CDR3aa: CAWSQEGGADTQYF

v_gene: TRBV20-1
CDR3aa: CSARGELTQFF

v_gene: TRBV28
CDR3aa: CASSFTGTGYEKLFF

v_gene: TRBV9
CDR3aa: CASSVEGTGASTGELFF

v_gene: TRBV18
CDR3aa: CASSPTEETQYF

v_gene: TRBV28
CDR3aa: CASTTPGTARNTEAFF

v_gene: TRBV20-1
CDR3aa: CSESGRNEQFF

v_gene: TRBV5-4
CDR3aa: CASSRDSPNYGYTF

v_gene: TRBV25-1
CDR3aa: CASTPVAGGLSFNEQFF

v_gene: TRBV2
CDR3aa: CASSASGQGREKLFF

v_gene: TRBV2
CDR3aa: CASSGKAGFYGYTF